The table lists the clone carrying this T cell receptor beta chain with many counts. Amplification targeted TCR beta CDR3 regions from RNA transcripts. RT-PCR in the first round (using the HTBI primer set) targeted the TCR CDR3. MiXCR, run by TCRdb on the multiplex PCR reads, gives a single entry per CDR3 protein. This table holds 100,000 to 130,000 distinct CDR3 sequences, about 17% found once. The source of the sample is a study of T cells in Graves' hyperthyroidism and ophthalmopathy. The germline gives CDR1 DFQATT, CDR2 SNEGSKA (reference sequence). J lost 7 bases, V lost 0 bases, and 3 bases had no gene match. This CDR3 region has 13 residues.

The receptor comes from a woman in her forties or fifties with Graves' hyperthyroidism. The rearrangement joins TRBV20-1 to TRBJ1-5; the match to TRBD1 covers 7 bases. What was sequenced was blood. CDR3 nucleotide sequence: TGCAGTGCTAGAGAAACAGGGGTCCAGCCCCAGCATTTT. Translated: CSARETGVQPQHF.